This is a list of T cell receptor beta chains from one sample in a study of cytotoxic CD8 clonotypes in ibrutinib-treated CLL. Clones were read by immunoSEQ multiplex PCR, and TCRdb kept only the in-frame ones, dropping some. The sample lists approximately 330,000 clones; roughly 85% were seen once. The sequencing here drew on PBMCs, taken before ibrutinib treatment. Receptor source: a human donor with chronic lymphocytic leukemia. The CDR3 runs from the conserved cysteine through the conserved F or W. Fields, in order: clone size, D gene, V gene, J gene, CDR3 protein, CDR3 DNA. D genes are given only for firm matches. Rows give clone size only sometimes, using once, few, many, or a class for an expanded clone.

-	-	TRBV7-3	TRBJ2-3	CASSLIRQDTDTQYF	TGTGCCAGCAGCTTAATTCGACAGGACACAGATACGCAGTATTTT
-	TRBD1	TRBV7-8	TRBJ1-2	CASSLDGQGIDGYTF	TGTGCCAGCAGCTTAGACGGACAGGGGATTGATGGCTACACCTTC
-	-	TRBV7-2	TRBJ2-3	CASSLTGSSTDTQYF	TGTGCCAGCAGCTTAACAGGGTCTAGCACAGATACGCAGTATTTT
-	-	TRBV4-2	TRBJ2-3	CASSQGGLSGPSTDTQYF	TGTGCCAGCAGCCAAGGAGGATTATCGGGGCCTAGCACAGATACGCAGTATTTT
-	-	TRBV19	TRBJ1-5	CASSQQDLQPQHF	TGTGCCAGTAGTCAACAAGACCTCCAGCCCCAGCATTTT
-	TRBD2	TRBV28	TRBJ2-3	CASSLRTSGRTDTQYF	TGTGCCAGCAGTCTGAGGACTAGCGGGAGGACAGATACGCAGTATTTT
few	-	TRBV29-1	TRBJ2-7	CSVEFAYEQYF	TGCAGCGTTGAATTTGCCTACGAGCAGTACTTC
-	-	TRBV18	TRBJ2-7	CASSPGRHTYEQYF	TGTGCCAGCTCACCGGGGAGGCATACCTACGAGCAGTACTTC
once	-	TRBV11-2	TRBJ1-1	CASEGMNTEAFF	TGTGCCAGCGAAGGTATGAACACTGAAGCTTTCTTT
-	-	TRBV7-9	TRBJ2-7	CASSLFDEQYF	TGTGCCAGCAGCTTATTCGACGAGCAGTACTTC
-	-	TRBV7-6	TRBJ2-1	CASSPNLGGHEQFF	TGTGCCAGCAGCCCAAACTTGGGGGGCCATGAGCAGTTCTTC
-	TRBD2	TRBV25-1	TRBJ2-1	CASSGDYPNEQFF	TGTGCCAGCAGTGGGGACTATCCCAATGAGCAGTTCTTC
-	TRBD1	TRBV7-9	TRBJ1-1	CASSPKSGTGGVEAFF	TGTGCCAGCAGCCCCAAATCCGGGACAGGGGGCGTGGAGGCTTTCTTT
-	-	TRBV18	TRBJ2-1	CASSLQESSYNEQFF	TGTGCCAGCTCACTTCAGGAGTCCTCCTACAATGAGCAGTTCTTC
many	-	TRBV2	TRBJ2-1	CASSYYNEQFF	TGTGCCAGCAGTTACTACAATGAGCAGTTCTTC
-	-	TRBV11-2	TRBJ2-7	CASSLQGYEQYF	TGTGCCAGCAGCCTACAGGGATACGAGCAGTACTTC
few	TRBD1	TRBV5-1	TRBJ1-1	CASSLTGGITEAFF	TGCGCCAGCAGCTTGACAGGGGGCATCACTGAAGCTTTCTTT
-	-	TRBV7-9	TRBJ1-5	CASSQDIRNQPQHF	TGTGCCAGCAGCCAAGACATACGCAATCAGCCCCAGCATTTT
-	TRBD1	TRBV7-8	TRBJ2-1	CASSLGTGNEQFF	TGTGCCAGCAGCCTCGGGACAGGCAATGAGCAGTTCTTC
-	-	TRBV4-2	TRBJ1-1	CASSQGRADQAFF	TGTGCCAGCAGCCAAGGGAGGGCTGACCAAGCTTTCTTT
-	TRBD1	TRBV4-1	TRBJ2-7	CASSRDRGLYEQYF	TGCGCCAGCAGCCGGGACAGGGGGCTCTACGAGCAGTACTTC
once	-	TRBV28	TRBJ2-1	CAGPPVDYPNEQFF	TGTGCCGGACCTCCCGTGGATTACCCGAATGAGCAGTTCTTC
-	TRBD1	TRBV19	TRBJ2-1	CASSMGTGGVRSEQFF	TGTGCCAGTAGTATGGGGACAGGGGGCGTCCGAAGTGAGCAGTTCTTC
-	TRBD2	TRBV7-7	TRBJ2-5	CASSLDPSGNLYF	TGTGCTAGCAGCTTAGACCCTAGCGGGAACTTGTACTTC
few	TRBD1	TRBV4-1	TRBJ2-2	CASSQDWTGSFGELFF	TGCGCCAGCAGCCAAGATTGGACAGGAAGTTTCGGGGAGCTGTTTTTT
-	-	TRBV9	TRBJ2-3	CASSARTASTDTQYF	TGTGCCAGCAGCGCTCGGACTGCCAGCACAGATACGCAGTATTTT
few	TRBD1	TRBV5-1	TRBJ1-5	CASSPLTGGNQPQHF	TGCGCCAGCAGCCCACTGACAGGGGGAAATCAGCCCCAGCATTTT
once	-	TRBV27	TRBJ1-4	CASSPQGTAATNEKLFF	TGTGCCAGCAGCCCTCAGGGGACGGCCGCAACTAATGAAAAACTGTTTTTT
once	-	TRBV11-2	TRBJ2-7	CASSLDGRDMIYEQYF	TGTGCCAGCAGCTTAGATGGGCGGGACATGATATACGAGCAGTACTTC
-	-	TRBV7-6	TRBJ2-7	CAVGSYEQYF	TGTGCCGTCGGCTCCTACGAGCAGTACTTC
-	-	TRBV2	TRBJ1-4	CASSEGATNEKLFF	TGTGCCAGCAGTGAAGGGGCAACTAATGAAAAACTGTTTTTT
-	TRBD1	TRBV5-6	TRBJ1-2	CASTLGQGMTNYGYTF	TGTGCCAGCACCCTGGGACAGGGCATGACTAACTATGGCTACACCTTC
once	-	TRBV6-5	TRBJ1-1	CASSPPGEDDTEAFF	TGTGCCAGCAGTCCCCCCGGAGAGGATGATACTGAAGCTTTCTTT
-	-	TRBV28	TRBJ1-5	CASSRQGMGNQPQHF	TGTGCCAGCAGCCGTCAGGGGATGGGCAATCAGCCCCAGCATTTT
-	-	TRBV6-1	TRBJ2-5	CASRGVGIETQYF	TGTGCCAGCAGGGGGGTCGGTATCGAGACCCAGTACTTC
-	TRBD1	TRBV5-1	TRBJ2-2	CASSLGQGSAGELFF	TGCGCCAGCAGCCTTGGACAGGGCAGCGCCGGGGAGCTGTTTTTT
-	-	TRBV28	TRBJ2-7	CASRLLGGGPYEQYF	TGTGCCAGCAGACTCCTTGGTGGGGGCCCCTACGAGCAGTACTTC
-	-	TRBV5-4	TRBJ1-2	CASSLAPLGQGEVYGYTF	TGTGCCAGCAGCTTGGCTCCTCTCGGGCAGGGCGAGGTATATGGCTACACCTTC
-	TRBD2	TRBV7-3	TRBJ2-2	CASSLTRAGGLAGGGGGELFF	TGTGCCAGCAGCTTAACACGGGCAGGAGGACTAGCGGGAGGTGGCGGCGGGGAGCTGTTTTTT
few	-	TRBV30	TRBJ1-2	CAWRSGGYGYTF	TGTGCCTGGAGATCGGGGGGCTATGGCTACACCTTC
once	-	TRBV30	TRBJ2-2	CAWSVGGTGELFF	TGTGCCTGGAGTGTCGGGGGTACCGGGGAGCTGTTTTTT
-	-	TRBV2	TRBJ1-1	CASKRGFSNTEAFF	TGTGCCAGCAAAAGGGGTTTTTCCAACACTGAAGCTTTCTTT
-	-	TRBV6-5	TRBJ1-1	CASSRQNTEAFF	TGTGCCAGCAGTCGACAGAACACTGAAGCTTTCTTT
few	TRBD2	TRBV11-2	TRBJ2-3	CASSFGLAGSTDTQYF	TGTGCCAGCAGCTTTGGGCTAGCGGGTAGCACAGATACGCAGTATTTT
-	-	TRBV28	TRBJ2-7	CASSPTGSYEQYF	TGTGCCAGCAGTCCAACAGGGTCCTACGAGCAGTACTTC
-	TRBD2	TRBV6-1	TRBJ2-1	CASSGSTSGSSYNEQFF	TGTGCCAGCAGTGGTTCGACTAGCGGGAGTTCCTACAATGAGCAGTTCTTC
-	TRBD2	TRBV5-6	TRBJ2-3	CASSSTRTSGRAMADTQYF	TGTGCCAGCAGCTCGACCAGGACTAGCGGGAGGGCCATGGCAGATACGCAGTATTTT
-	-	TRBV7-9	TRBJ2-1	CASSHLARKSSYNEQFF	TGTGCCAGCAGCCACCTTGCGCGGAAGAGCTCCTACAATGAGCAGTTCTTC
few	TRBD2	TRBV18	TRBJ2-5	CASSPDQREYGETQYF	TGTGCCAGCTCACCAGACCAGCGGGAGTATGGAGAGACCCAGTACTTC
-	-	TRBV5-1	TRBJ1-1	CASSLIGGGTEAFF	TGCGCCAGCAGCTTAATCGGGGGAGGGACTGAAGCTTTCTTT
-	TRBD1	TRBV27	TRBJ1-1	CASSLRTGGTEAFF	TGTGCCAGCAGTTTAAGGACAGGGGGAACTGAAGCTTTCTTT
-	-	TRBV28	TRBJ1-2	CASSFPSPKAYGYTF	TGTGCCAGCAGTTTTCCTTCTCCGAAAGCCTATGGCTACACCTTC
-	TRBD1	TRBV11-2	TRBJ1-1	CASSWGKTGSDTEAFF	TGTGCCAGCAGCTGGGGGAAGACAGGGTCGGACACTGAAGCTTTCTTT
-	TRBD1	TRBV6-6	TRBJ1-1	CASSNGQGATEAFF	TGTGCCAGCAGTAACGGACAGGGGGCTACTGAAGCTTTCTTT
-	-	TRBV15	TRBJ2-6	CATRTISGANVLTF	TGTGCCACCAGGACTATCTCTGGGGCCAACGTCCTGACTTTC
-	-	TRBV7-8	TRBJ2-5	CASSFGQHQETQYF	TGTGCCAGCAGCTTTGGACAGCACCAAGAGACCCAGTACTTC
-	-	TRBV5-1	TRBJ2-3	CASSPGNTDTQYF	TGCGCCAGCAGCCCGGGAAACACAGATACGCAGTATTTT
-	-	TRBV7-2	TRBJ2-7	CASSPREYYEQYF	TGTGCCAGCAGCCCCCGGGAATACTACGAGCAGTACTTC
-	TRBD2	TRBV5-4	TRBJ2-1	CATSGATSGPYNEQFF	TGTGCCACCTCGGGGGCGACTAGCGGACCTTACAATGAGCAGTTCTTC
few	TRBD2	TRBV28	TRBJ2-1	CASSSLAGMNNEQFF	TGTGCCAGCAGTTCCCTAGCGGGGATGAACAATGAGCAGTTCTTC